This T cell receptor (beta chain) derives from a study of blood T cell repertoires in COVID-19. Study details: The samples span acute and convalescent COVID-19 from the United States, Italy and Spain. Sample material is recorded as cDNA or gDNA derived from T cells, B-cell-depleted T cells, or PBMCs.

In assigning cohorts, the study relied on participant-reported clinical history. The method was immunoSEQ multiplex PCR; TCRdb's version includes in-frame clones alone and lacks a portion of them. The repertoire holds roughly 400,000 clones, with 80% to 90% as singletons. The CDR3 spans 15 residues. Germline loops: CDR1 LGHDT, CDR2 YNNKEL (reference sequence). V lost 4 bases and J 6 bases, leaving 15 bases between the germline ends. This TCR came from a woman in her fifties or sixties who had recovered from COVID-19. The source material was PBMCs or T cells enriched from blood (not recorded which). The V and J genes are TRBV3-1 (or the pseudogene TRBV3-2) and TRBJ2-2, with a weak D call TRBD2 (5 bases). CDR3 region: CASSLIKLVPGELFF. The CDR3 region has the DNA TGTGCCAGCAGCCTAATTAAACTAGTTCCCGGGGAGCTGTTTTTT.